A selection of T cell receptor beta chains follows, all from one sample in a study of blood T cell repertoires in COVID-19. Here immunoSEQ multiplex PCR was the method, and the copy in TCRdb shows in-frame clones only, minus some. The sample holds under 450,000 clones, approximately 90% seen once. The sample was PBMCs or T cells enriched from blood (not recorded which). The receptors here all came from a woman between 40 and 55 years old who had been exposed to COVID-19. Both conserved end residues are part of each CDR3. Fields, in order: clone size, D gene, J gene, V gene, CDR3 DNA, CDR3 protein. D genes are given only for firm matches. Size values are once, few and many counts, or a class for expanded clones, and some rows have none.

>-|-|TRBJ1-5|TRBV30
TGTGCCTGGAGCTACGGGGGGCTCGGTCTGGATCAGCCCCAGCATTTT
CAWSYGGLGLDQPQHF
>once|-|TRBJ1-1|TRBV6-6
TGTGCCAGCAGTTACGCGGCTGAAGCTTTCTTT
CASSYAAEAFF
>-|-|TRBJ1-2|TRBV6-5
TGTGCCAGCAGAAGAACAGGACCGTCCTCAGGCTACACCTTC
CASRRTGPSSGYTF
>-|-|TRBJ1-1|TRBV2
TGTGCCAGCAGACTCTCGAACACTGAAGCTTTCTTT
CASRLSNTEAFF
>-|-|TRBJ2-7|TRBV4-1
TGCGCCAGCAGCCAAGATAGGACCTGGGGGCCCTACGAGCAGTACTTC
CASSQDRTWGPYEQYF
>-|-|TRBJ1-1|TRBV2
TGTGCCAGCAGTGTACATACAGCGAACACTGAAGCTTTCTTT
CASSVHTANTEAFF
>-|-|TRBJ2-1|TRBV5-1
TGCGCCAGCAGCTTGAGAGTTTCTAGTTCGTCGAATGAGCAGTTCTTC
CASSLRVSSSSNEQFF
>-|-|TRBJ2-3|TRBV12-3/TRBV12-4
TGTGCCAGCACTCCGCGCGGCACAGATACGCAGTATTTT
CASTPRGTDTQYF
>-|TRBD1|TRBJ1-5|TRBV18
TGTGCCAGCTCACCATGGGGACAGGGGAATCAGCCCCAGCATTTT
CASSPWGQGNQPQHF
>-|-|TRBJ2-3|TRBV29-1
TGCAGCGTTGTTGGCGGTAGCACAGATACGCAGTATTTT
CSVVGGSTDTQYF
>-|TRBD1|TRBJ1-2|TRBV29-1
TGCAGCGTTGAGGGAGGGACAGGCTATGGCTACACCTTC
CSVEGGTGYGYTF
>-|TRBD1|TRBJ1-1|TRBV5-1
TGCGCCAGCAGCCACGGGACAGTAGCTGAAGCTTTCTTT
CASSHGTVAEAFF
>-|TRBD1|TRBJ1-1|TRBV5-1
TGCGCCAGCAGCTTGGTTCCTGGTTGGGGGACAGGGGGGACTGAAGCTTTCTTT
CASSLVPGWGTGGTEAFF
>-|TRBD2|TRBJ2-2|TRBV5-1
TGCGCCAGCAGCCAAGGTGGCCTAGCGGGGGGGCCCCGGGAGCTGTTTTTT
CASSQGGLAGGPRELFF
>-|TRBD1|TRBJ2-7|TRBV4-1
TGCGCCAGCAGCCTCGGGACAGGGGAGGGGGAGCAGTACTTC
CASSLGTGEGEQYF
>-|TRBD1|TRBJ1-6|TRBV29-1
TGCAGCGTTGCCATTGGGACAGGGAAGCATTCACCCCTCCACTTT
CSVAIGTGKHSPLHF
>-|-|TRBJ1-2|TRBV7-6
TGTGCCAGCAGCTTAGCGGGGACTTTACCAGGCACCTTC
CASSLAGTLPGTF
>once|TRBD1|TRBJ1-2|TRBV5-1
TGCGCCAGCAGCTCTGGGACAGGGGGGATCTATGGCTACACCTTC
CASSSGTGGIYGYTF
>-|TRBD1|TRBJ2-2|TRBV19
TGTGCCACCGTTTCCCGGGACAGGGGGCGGAGAACCGGGGAGCTGTTTTTT
CATVSRDRGRRTGELFF
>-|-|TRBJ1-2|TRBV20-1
TGCAGTGCCCCTTTCCTATATGGCTACACCTTC
CSAPFLYGYTF
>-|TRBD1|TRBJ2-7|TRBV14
TGTGCCAGCACGCGGACAGGGACCTACGAGCAGTACTTC
CASTRTGTYEQYF
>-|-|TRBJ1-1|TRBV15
TGTGCCACCAGCAGAGACGGGGAAATGCGGACTGAAGCTTTCTTT
CATSRDGEMRTEAFF
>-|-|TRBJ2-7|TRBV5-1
TGCGCCAGCAGCTCGGACGGGGACTACGAGCAGTACTTC
CASSSDGDYEQYF
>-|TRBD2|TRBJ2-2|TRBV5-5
TGTGCCAGCAGCAGGGGACTAGCGGGGGGCACCGGGGAGCTGTTTTTT
CASSRGLAGGTGELFF
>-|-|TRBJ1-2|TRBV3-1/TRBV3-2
TGTGCCAGCAGCCAAGCGACTGAGGGCTACACCTTC
CASSQATEGYTF
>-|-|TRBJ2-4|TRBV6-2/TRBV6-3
TGTGCCAGCAGCCAACTAGGGGGACCAGTGCGGTACTTC
CASSQLGGPVRYF
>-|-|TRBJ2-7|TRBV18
TGTGCCAGCTCATCTTCGGAGACGGGCGAGCAGTACTTC
CASSSSETGEQYF
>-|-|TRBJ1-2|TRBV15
TGTGCCACCAGTTACAGGGCTTCAGGGGGCTACACCTTC
CATSYRASGGYTF
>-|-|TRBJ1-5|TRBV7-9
TGTGCCAGCAGCCGGTCGGGGGGCGCGGATCAGCCCCAGCATTTT
CASSRSGGADQPQHF
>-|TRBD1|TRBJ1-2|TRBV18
TGTGCCAGCTCACGAGACAGGGCAAGGGATGGCTACACCTTC
CASSRDRARDGYTF
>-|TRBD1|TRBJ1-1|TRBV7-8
TGTGCCAGCAGCTCTGGACAGGAGGCGATTGAAGCTTTCTTT
CASSSGQEAIEAFF
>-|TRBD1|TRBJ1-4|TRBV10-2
TGCGCCAGCTGGGACAGGGAAACTAATGAAAAACTGTTTTTT
CASWDRETNEKLFF
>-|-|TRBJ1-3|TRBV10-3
TGTGCCATCAGCCGGGACATTATTGGAAACACCATATATTTT
CAISRDIIGNTIYF
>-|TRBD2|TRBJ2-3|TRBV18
TGTGCCAGCTCACCCCTTAGCGGGAGCACAGATACGCAGTATTTT
CASSPLSGSTDTQYF
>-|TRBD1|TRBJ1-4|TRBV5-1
TGCGCCAGCAGCCCGGGACAGATTGCAACTAATGAAAAACTGTTTTTT
CASSPGQIATNEKLFF
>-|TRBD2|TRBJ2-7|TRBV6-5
TGTGCCAGCATATCGACTAGCGGGGGAATCTACGAGCAGTACTTC
CASISTSGGIYEQYF
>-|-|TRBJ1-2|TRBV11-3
TGTGCCAGCAGCTTGTTAGGAGGGAGTAATGGCTACACCTTC
CASSLLGGSNGYTF
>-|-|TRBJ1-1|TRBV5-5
TGTGCCAGCAGCTTGATCGTACTTTTCACTGAAGCTTTCTTT
CASSLIVLFTEAFF
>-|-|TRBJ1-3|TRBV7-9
TGTGCCAGCAGCACCCGGGAGCTCTCTGGAAACACCATATATTTT
CASSTRELSGNTIYF
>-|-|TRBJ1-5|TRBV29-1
TGCAGCGTTGGAGGGGGGGACGGTCAGCCCCAGCATTTT
CSVGGGDGQPQHF
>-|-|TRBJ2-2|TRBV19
TGTGCCAGTAGTCCCCGAAGGAGACCCTCCACCGGGGAGCTGTTTTTT
CASSPRRRPSTGELFF
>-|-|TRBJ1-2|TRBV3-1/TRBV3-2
TGTGCCAGCAGCCAGGGCGCAGACAACTATGGCTACACCTTC
CASSQGADNYGYTF
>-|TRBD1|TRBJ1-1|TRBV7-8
TGTGCCAGCAGCTCGGGACAGGGGGCAAACACTGAAGCTTTCTTT
CASSSGQGANTEAFF
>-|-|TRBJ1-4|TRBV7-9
TGTGCCAGCAGCTTGGAGGGACGGACGGAGGGTAATGAAAAACTGTTTTTT
CASSLEGRTEGNEKLFF
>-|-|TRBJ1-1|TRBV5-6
TGTGCCAGCAGCTTGGCCAGGGGTGAAGCTTTCTTT
CASSLARGEAFF
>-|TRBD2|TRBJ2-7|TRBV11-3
TGTGCCAGCAGCCCGCACGCCCGACTAGCGGGGATCCGGGGGACCTACGAGCAGTACTTC
CASSPHARLAGIRGTYEQYF